A selection of T cell receptor beta chains follows, all from one sample in a study of T cell responses to AZD1222 COVID-19 vaccine. TCRdb's table, derived via immunoSEQ multiplex PCR, lists solely in-frame clones and lacks some. Of some 120,000 clones in the sample, around 89% were seen once. The sequencing here drew on peripheral blood, taken on day 0 of MenACWY control vaccination. The origin of the receptors is an adult in good health. CDR3s include the opening cysteine and the closing phenylalanine or tryptophan.

TRBV2	TRBJ2-7	CASSLAETTYEQYF
TRBV10-3	TRBJ2-7	CAISEGGTGGYEQYF
TRBV27	TRBJ2-2	CASSYGQVTGELFF
TRBV19	TRBJ1-5	CASSEDKNQPQHF
TRBV4-1	TRBJ1-1	CASSQGQGARGEAFF
TRBV12-3/TRBV12-4	TRBJ1-3	CASKSPGNTIYF
TRBV10-3	TRBJ1-2	CAINSDRDYGYTF
TRBV4-3	TRBJ1-1	CASSLERGLGPTEAFF
TRBV10-1	TRBJ2-5	CAGREVKTQYF
TRBV10-1	TRBJ1-1	CASSEQRGNTEAFF
TRBV5-6	TRBJ2-3	CASSLGSGRADTQYF
TRBV11-2	TRBJ2-3	CASSPQADTQYF
TRBV5-1	TRBJ1-1	CASSLGTEAFF
TRBV7-6	TRBJ2-6	CASSLNQGGGANVLTF
TRBV7-9	TRBJ2-1	CASSLARTSGSHEQFF
TRBV18	TRBJ1-1	CASSPGFDTEAFF
TRBV6-1	TRBJ1-1	CASSEVAGDMNTEAFF
TRBV6-2/TRBV6-3	TRBJ2-3	CASSAPRSTDTQYF
TRBV19	TRBJ2-7	CASSIAGTEYYEQYF
TRBV5-1	TRBJ2-3	CASSLVYPGSDTQYF
TRBV3-1/TRBV3-2	TRBJ1-2	CASSQGYGYTF
TRBV5-8	TRBJ2-7	CASSPRDYYEQYF
TRBV5-8	TRBJ2-7	CASSQNRGTYEQYF
TRBV5-1	TRBJ1-5	CASSLGSGDQPQHF
TRBV19	TRBJ1-2	CASNPTQAVYGYTF
TRBV11-2	TRBJ1-4	CASSLGEKLFF
TRBV5-6	TRBJ2-5	CASSLGQGAPRTQYF
TRBV29-1	TRBJ2-2	CSVEHSGRFNTGELFF
TRBV27	TRBJ1-2	CASWGDRGWVDYGYTF
TRBV25-1	TRBJ2-3	CASSPLQELTDTQYF
TRBV7-9	TRBJ2-7	CASSPSASYEQYF
TRBV6-5	TRBJ1-1	CASRVWSMNTEAFF
TRBV27	TRBJ2-7	CASSKFLATVYEQYF
TRBV7-3	TRBJ2-2	CASSREGAGELFF
TRBV11-3	TRBJ2-1	CASSLGDSYNEQFF
TRBV6-4	TRBJ2-6	CASSSGDSGANVLTF
TRBV30	TRBJ1-5	CAWGDRLHQPQHF
TRBV27	TRBJ2-7	CASGISNSYEQYF
TRBV5-6	TRBJ1-1	CASSFWGEGGTEAFF
TRBV7-3	TRBJ2-1	CASSPGTSPQYNEQFF
TRBV5-4	TRBJ2-1	CASSWALAGGPDNEQFF
TRBV10-3	TRBJ1-1	CAIRGATEAFF
TRBV18	TRBJ2-2	CASSPPAGGGTGELFF
TRBV7-3	TRBJ2-2	CASSFTGGRTGELFF
TRBV9	TRBJ1-1	CASSVGGLLNTEAFF